The 20 T cell receptor beta chains listed next were all sequenced from one sample in a study of a mutant IDH1 vaccine in newly diagnosed glioma. Noted time point: baseline, week 1 (first vaccination visit). Regarding treatment: pre-vaccination baseline after standard-of-care therapy. Sequencing used immunoSEQ multiplex PCR; TCRdb keeps in-frame clones, though not all of them. The table shows tens of thousands of clones, with about four fifths occurring only once. This material consisted of PBMCs, taken from a glioma patient treated with radiotherapy, temozolomide or both. Source of these receptors: a woman between 50 and 59 years old with glioma.

The gene calls are TRBV6-1 and TRBJ1-5, with a tentative D call TRBD1 (5 bases). The CDR3 covers 15 residues. With 6 bases removed from V and 5 bases from J, the gap between germline ends came to 17 bases. CDR1 is MNHNS, CDR2 SASEGT, per germline. The CDR3 nucleotides are TGTGCCAGCAGGGATACAGGCCTTCGGGATCAGCCCCAGCATTTT. Its translation: CASRDTGLRDQPQHF.

This chain connects TRBV6-5 to TRBJ1-2; a possible D gene is TRBD1 (6 bases). Per the germline V gene, CDR1 is MNHEY and CDR2 is SVGAGI. This CDR3 is built from 16 residues. Trimming shortened V by 6 bases and J by 8 bases, and 25 bases separated the two germline ends. The CDR3 region is CASSYLRTEGSSGYTF. The CDR3 DNA follows: TGTGCCAGCAGCTACCTACGGACAGAGGGGAGCAGCGGCTACACCTTC.

J is TRBJ1-4 and V is TRBV6-5; D is perhaps TRBD1 (5 bases). This CDR3 spans 12 amino acids. Germline V gene lookup returns CDR1 MNHEY and CDR2 SVGAGI. The V and J ends lost 8 bases and 7 bases respectively, with 11 bases between them. The CDR3 region has the DNA TGTGCCAGCGCGCGTGGGGGTGAAAAACTGTTTTTT. This encodes CASARGGEKLFF.

The chain uses TRBV5-1 and TRBJ2-3; 10 bases fit TRBD1. Trimming cost V 2 bases and J 4 bases; bases outside gene matches: 4. The CDR3 consists of 15 residues. Germline V CDR1 and CDR2: SGHRS, YFSETQ. The CDR3 is CASSFMGQGPDTQYF. CDR3 sequence (DNA): TGCGCCAGCAGCTTCATGGGACAGGGGCCAGATACGCAGTATTTT.

The V call is TRBV6-1, the J call TRBJ2-6; D is uncertain. The CDR3 totals 15 residues. V was shortened by 0 bases and J by 2 bases, with 5 bases between the two germline ends. CDR1 MNHNS and CDR2 SASEGT come from the germline V gene. CDR3 nucleotide sequence: TGTGCCAGCAGTGAAGCACCTACTGGGGCCAACGTCCTGACTTTC. Protein product: CASSEAPTGANVLTF.

The CDR3 loop reads CASSLGRLSYEQYF. CDR3 nucleotides: TGTGCCAGCAGTCTAGGGCGCCTCTCCTACGAGCAGTACTTC. V is TRBV11-2 and J is TRBJ2-7; D ambiguous. The V end lost 6 bases, the J end lost 0 bases, and 12 bases lay between the germline ends. CDR3 length: 14 residues. Germline V gene data show CDR1 as SGHAT and CDR2 as FQNNGV.

The V gene is TRBV5-1, the J gene TRBJ2-7, with D unclear. Germline CDR1 reads SGHRS; CDR2 reads YFSETQ. The CDR3 has 15 residues. The V and J ends lost 3 bases and 4 bases respectively, with 17 bases between them. CDR3 coding DNA: TGCGCCAGCAGCTGGTTGTCAGGAGAAATTTACGAGCAGTACTTC. Protein sequence: CASSWLSGEIYEQYF.

The chain couples TRBV10-3 to TRBJ2-7; 13 nucleotides align to TRBD2. The CDR3 is 15 amino acids. V shed 3 bases and J 6 bases; nucleotides not matched to a gene: 5. Germline-derived CDR1 and CDR2 are ENHRY and SYGVKD. The CDR3, as DNA: TGTGCCATCAGTGACCGAACTAGCGGGGGGGCCGAGCAGTACTTC. Residues: CAISDRTSGGAEQYF.

This chain links TRBV7-9 with TRBJ2-2; TRBD2 aligns across 7 bases. Losses at the gene ends were 5 bases for V and 3 bases for J; bases not matched to a gene: 6. CDR3 length: 15 amino acids. The germline V gene encodes CDR1 SEHNR and CDR2 FQNEAQ (reference sequence). Written as DNA, the CDR3 is TGTGCCAGCAGCCCCCGGGACTACTACACCGGGGAGCTGTTTTTT. Translated: CASSPRDYYTGELFF.

This chain uses TRBV18 with TRBJ2-1; TRBD2 aligns across 7 bases. V lost 3 bases, J lost 2 bases, and 1 base stayed unmatched. The CDR3 has 14 residues. The germline V gene encodes CDR1 KGHSH and CDR2 LQKENI. The CDR3 bases are TGTGCCAGCTCACCGAGCGGGGCCTACAATGAGCAGTTCTTC. This gives the protein CASSPSGAYNEQFF.

The chain carries TRBV2 and TRBJ2-7; 8 bases line up with TRBD1. The CDR3 consists of 16 residues. Germline trimming cut 6 bases from V and 6 bases from J; bases unmatched to any gene: 16. Per germline, CDR1 SNHLY and CDR2 FYNNEI. CDR3 DNA sequence: TGTGCCAGCAGGGGGCAGGGGGCGGATGCTTGGGGCGAGCAGTACTTC. Its translation: CASRGQGADAWGEQYF.

This clone appeared a few times. The chain is built from TRBV5-1 and TRBJ1-1; 7 nucleotides align to TRBD1. The ends lost 0 bases at V and 6 bases at J; junction bases unmatched: 5. Germline V gene lookup returns CDR1 SGHRS and CDR2 YFSETQ. The CDR3 is 14 residues long. CDR3 in DNA: TGCGCCAGCAGCTTGGCACCGGGACAGCCTGAAGCTTTCTTT. Its protein product is CASSLAPGQPEAFF.

J is TRBJ2-3 and V is TRBV29-1, with TRBD1 identical over 8 bases. Per the germline V gene, CDR1 is SQVTM and CDR2 is ANQGSEA. The CDR3 has 13 amino acids. J gave up 0 bases and V 6 bases, and 2 bases lay outside the gene matches. CDR3 nucleotides: TGCAGCGTAAGGACAGGGAGCACAGATACGCAGTATTTT. It specifies CSVRTGSTDTQYF.

The V gene is TRBV7-9, the J gene TRBJ1-2; a weak D match, TRBD1 (5 bases). Germline V gives CDR1 SEHNR, CDR2 FQNEAQ (reference sequence). V was pared by 2 bases and J by 5 bases, with 15 bases between. The CDR3 loop spans 15 amino acids. The DNA for the CDR3 is TGTGCCAGCAGCTTACTCCTGGACAAATTGTATGGCTACACCTTC. This sequence encodes CASSLLLDKLYGYTF.

The chain couples TRBV5-1 to TRBJ1-1; D remains unclear. The ends were cut back, 0 bases at V and 3 bases at J, with 15 bases in the middle. Germline values: CDR1 SGHRS, CDR2 YFSETQ. The CDR3 sequence is 16 residues long. The DNA of the CDR3 is TGCGCCAGCAGCTTGGTGGCAGGCCGGAGGGACACTGAAGCTTTCTTT. Its protein product is CASSLVAGRRDTEAFF.

The rearrangement links TRBV6-5 to TRBJ2-5; the match to TRBD1 covers 7 bases. Unmatched junction bases numbered 4, after V lost 7 bases and J lost 2 bases. CDR1 and CDR2 (germline): MNHEY, SVGAGI. The CDR3 is made up of 13 amino acids. CDR3 bases: TGTGCCAGCAAAAAGACAGGGCAAGAGACCCAGTACTTC. This translates into CASKKTGQETQYF.

The chain recombines TRBV29-1 with TRBJ2-2; D is perhaps TRBD2 (6 bases). CDR1 and CDR2 from the germline V gene are SQVTM and ANQGSEA. Trimming removed 6 bases at V and 7 bases at J, with 12 bases between. This CDR3 has 12 amino acids. Here the CDR3 reads CSVKEGGGELFF. In DNA form, the CDR3 reads TGCAGCGTGAAGGAGGGTGGCGGGGAGCTGTTTTTT.

The count of this clone is one. The J gene is TRBJ1-1, the V gene TRBV27; possibly TRBD1 for D (5 bases). This CDR3 is 15 amino acids long. V was trimmed by 0 bases and J by 4 bases, leaving 12 bases between them. From germline, CDR1 is MNHEY and CDR2 SMNVEV (reference sequence). CDR3 residues: CASSLSRGRGTEAFF. The CDR3, as DNA: TGTGCCAGCAGTTTATCGCGGGGCCGAGGCACTGAAGCTTTCTTT.

The genes are TRBV29-1 and TRBJ2-1; D could derive from TRBD1 or TRBD2 (5 bases each). Germline V gene lookup returns CDR1 SQVTM and CDR2 ANQGSEA. V dropped 8 bases and J dropped 9 bases, with 20 bases sitting between them. CDR3 length: 13 residues. The CDR3 sequence: CSPRGEGLGEQFF. DNA of the CDR3: TGCAGCCCCCGTGGTGAGGGGCTGGGTGAGCAGTTCTTC.

The rearrangement joins TRBV27 to TRBJ2-7, with D perhaps given as TRBD1 or TRBD2 (6 bases each). CDR1 is MNHEY and CDR2 is SMNVEV in the germline V gene (reference sequence). This CDR3 region has 14 residues. Trimming shortened V by 7 bases and J by 5 bases, and 18 bases separated the two germline ends. CDR3 region: CASTRWGAKNEQYF. The DNA for the CDR3 is TGTGCCAGCACCCGCTGGGGGGCTAAAAACGAGCAGTACTTC.